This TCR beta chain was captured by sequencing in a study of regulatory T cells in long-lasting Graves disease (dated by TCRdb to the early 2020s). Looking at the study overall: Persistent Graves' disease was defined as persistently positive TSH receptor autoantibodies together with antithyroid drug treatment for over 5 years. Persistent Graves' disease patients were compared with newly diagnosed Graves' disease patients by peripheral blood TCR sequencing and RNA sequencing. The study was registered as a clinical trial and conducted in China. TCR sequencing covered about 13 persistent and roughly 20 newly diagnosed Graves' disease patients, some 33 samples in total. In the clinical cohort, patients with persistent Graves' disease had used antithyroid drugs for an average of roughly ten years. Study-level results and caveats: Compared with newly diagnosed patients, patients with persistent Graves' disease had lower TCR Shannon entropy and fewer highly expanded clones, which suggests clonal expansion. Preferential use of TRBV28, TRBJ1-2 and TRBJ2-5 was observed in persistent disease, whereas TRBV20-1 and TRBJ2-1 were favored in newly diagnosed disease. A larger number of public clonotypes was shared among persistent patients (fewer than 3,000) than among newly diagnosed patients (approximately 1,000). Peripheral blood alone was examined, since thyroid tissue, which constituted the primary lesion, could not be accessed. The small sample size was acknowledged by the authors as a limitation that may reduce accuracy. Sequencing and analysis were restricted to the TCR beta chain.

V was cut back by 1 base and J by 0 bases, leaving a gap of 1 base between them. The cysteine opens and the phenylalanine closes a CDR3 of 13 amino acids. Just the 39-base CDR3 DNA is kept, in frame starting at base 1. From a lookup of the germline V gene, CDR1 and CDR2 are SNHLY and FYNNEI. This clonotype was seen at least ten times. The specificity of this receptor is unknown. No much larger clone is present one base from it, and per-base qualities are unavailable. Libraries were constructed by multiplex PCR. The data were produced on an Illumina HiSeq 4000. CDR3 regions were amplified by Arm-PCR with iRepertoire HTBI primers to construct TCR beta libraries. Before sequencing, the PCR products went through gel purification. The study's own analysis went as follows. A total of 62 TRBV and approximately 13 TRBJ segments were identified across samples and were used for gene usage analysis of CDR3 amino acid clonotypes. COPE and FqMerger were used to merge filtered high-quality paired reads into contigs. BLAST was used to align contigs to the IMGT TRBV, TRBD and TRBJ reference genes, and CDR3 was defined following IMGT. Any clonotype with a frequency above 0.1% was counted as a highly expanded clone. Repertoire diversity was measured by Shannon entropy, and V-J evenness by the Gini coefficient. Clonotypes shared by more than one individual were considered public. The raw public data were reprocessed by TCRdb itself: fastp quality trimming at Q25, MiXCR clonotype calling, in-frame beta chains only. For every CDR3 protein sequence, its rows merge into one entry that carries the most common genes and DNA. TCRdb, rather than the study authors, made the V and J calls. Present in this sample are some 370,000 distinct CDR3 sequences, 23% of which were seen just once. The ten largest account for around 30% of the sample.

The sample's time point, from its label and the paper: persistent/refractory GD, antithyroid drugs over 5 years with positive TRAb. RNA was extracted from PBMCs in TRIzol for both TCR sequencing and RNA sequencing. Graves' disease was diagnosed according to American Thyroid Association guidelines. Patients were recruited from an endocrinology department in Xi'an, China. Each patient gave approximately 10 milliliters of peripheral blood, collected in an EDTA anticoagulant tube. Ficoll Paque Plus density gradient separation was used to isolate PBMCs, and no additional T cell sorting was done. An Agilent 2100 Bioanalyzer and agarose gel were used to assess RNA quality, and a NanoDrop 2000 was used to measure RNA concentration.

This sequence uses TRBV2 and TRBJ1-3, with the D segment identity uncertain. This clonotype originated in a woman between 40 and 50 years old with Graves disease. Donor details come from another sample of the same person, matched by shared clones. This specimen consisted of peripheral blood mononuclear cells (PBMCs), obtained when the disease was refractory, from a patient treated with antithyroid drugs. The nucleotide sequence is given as TGTGCCAGCAGTGAAGTCTCTGGAAACACCATATATTTT. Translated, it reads CASSEVSGNTIYF.